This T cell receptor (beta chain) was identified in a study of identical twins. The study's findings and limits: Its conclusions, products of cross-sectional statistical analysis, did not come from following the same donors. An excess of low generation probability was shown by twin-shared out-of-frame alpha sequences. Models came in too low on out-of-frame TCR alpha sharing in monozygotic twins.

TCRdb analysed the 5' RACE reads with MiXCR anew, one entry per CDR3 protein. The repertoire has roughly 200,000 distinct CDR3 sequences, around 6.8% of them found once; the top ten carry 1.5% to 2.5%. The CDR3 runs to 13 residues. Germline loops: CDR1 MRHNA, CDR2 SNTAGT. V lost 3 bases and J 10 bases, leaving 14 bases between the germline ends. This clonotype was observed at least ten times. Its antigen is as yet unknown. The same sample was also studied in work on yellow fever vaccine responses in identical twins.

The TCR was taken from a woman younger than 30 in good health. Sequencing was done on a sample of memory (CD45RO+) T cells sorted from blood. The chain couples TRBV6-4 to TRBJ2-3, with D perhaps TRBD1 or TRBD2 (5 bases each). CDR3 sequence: CASSEGESHPQYF. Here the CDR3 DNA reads TGTGCCAGCAGTGAAGGGGAGTCCCATCCGCAGTATTTT.